The entry below gives a single TCR beta chain sequence along with its context. This clonotype registers as medium-sized (0.01 to 0.1%) within its sample. Its antigen has not been determined. Base quality data are lacking; no much larger clone is found one base away. Counted from cysteine to phenylalanine, this CDR3 has 13 amino acids. CDR3 DNA is the only sequence kept; it has 39 bases, read in frame from the first base. V gives up 7 bases and J gives up 7 bases, and the segment between their germline ends measures 14 bases. The germline V gene yields MDHEN for CDR1 and SYDVKM for CDR2. The iRepertoire nested amplicon-rescue multiplex PCR (arm-PCR) platform was used to amplify TCR alpha and beta CDR3 regions from RNA. The input for one-step reverse transcription and amplification was 100-400 ng of tissue mRNA or PBMC total RNA. Following bead purification, Illumina adapters were added by a secondary multiplex PCR, and the libraries were gel-purified between 200 and 400 bp. Libraries carried internal 6-nucleotide barcodes used for demultiplexing. The libraries were sequenced on an Illumina MiSeq using 2x220 or 2x250 nucleotide paired-end reads. In the authors' own workflow: FLASH 1.2.11 was used to merge paired reads, and BWA-MEM then aligned the reads to the GRCh37 human genome before TRA and TRB reads were extracted. For V and J assignment, an IMGT-derived reference of cassette sequences and CDR3 motifs that included pseudogenes was used. Reads were translated in three frames, and productive CDR3s were defined as those with a C...FGXG motif and no stop codons. A clonotype was defined as a unique combination of a V-J cassette pair and a CDR3 amino acid sequence. Reads were filtered by Hamming distance, thresholded by each sample's sequence error rate in mapped regions. TCRdb reworked the public reads: Q25 trimming with fastp, MiXCR clone assembly, productive beta chains retained. For every CDR3 protein sequence, its rows merge into one entry that carries the most common genes and DNA. These V and J calls originate from TCRdb's pipeline instead of the authors' own analysis. In all, the sample holds 1,800 or so distinct CDR3 sequences, and less than 35% of those were seen once. Clones ranked in the top ten supply just over 35% of the sample.

These data come from a study of glioma-infiltrating T cells (dated by TCRdb to the mid-2010s). In the study overall: The study sequenced TCR alpha- and beta-chain repertoires from glioma tissue, from non-neoplastic brain tissue and from matched peripheral blood mononuclear cells. The paired cohort comprised three low-grade glioma patients, roughly 8 primary glioblastoma patients and three non-glioma patients contributing non-neoplastic brain tissue. To measure divergence between tissue and blood T-cell populations, each tissue-infiltrating repertoire was compared with the peripheral blood repertoire of the same patient. Summary of the overall study and its limitations: Very few CDR3 sequences were found to be shared between tissue and blood, and this scarcity was attributed to high CDR3 diversity and limited sampling. Group comparisons rested on small numbers: three non-neoplastic, three low-grade glioma and several glioblastoma patients. In non-neoplastic patients, VJ-independent divergence between tissue and blood fell below expectation, whereas in all gliomas, and especially in low-grade gliomas, the divergence rose above expectation.

This clonotype originated in a human donor with low-grade glioma or glioblastoma, undergoing nonglioma brain surgery, or in good health (not recorded which). The sequencing sample was made of glioma tissue, nonneoplastic brain tissue, or PBMCs (not recorded which). The rearrangement joined TRBV28 to TRBJ1-5; the D gene is possibly TRBD1, with 5 bases matching. The CDR3 in this case is CASTGTLGQPQHF. The DNA reads TGTGCCAGCACGGGGACCTTAGGGCAGCCCCAGCATTTT.